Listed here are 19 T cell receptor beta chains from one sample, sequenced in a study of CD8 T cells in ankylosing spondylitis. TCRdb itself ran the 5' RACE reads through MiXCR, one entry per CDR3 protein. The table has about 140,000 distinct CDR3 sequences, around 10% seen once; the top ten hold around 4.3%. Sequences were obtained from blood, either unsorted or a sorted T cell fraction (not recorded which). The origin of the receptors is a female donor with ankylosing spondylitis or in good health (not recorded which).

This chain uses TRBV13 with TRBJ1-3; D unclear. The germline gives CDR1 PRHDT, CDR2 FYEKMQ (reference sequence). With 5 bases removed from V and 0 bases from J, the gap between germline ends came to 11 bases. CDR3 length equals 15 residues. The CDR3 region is CASSRWRVSGNTIYF. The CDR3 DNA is TGTGCCAGCAGCCGCTGGAGGGTCTCTGGAAACACCATATATTTT.

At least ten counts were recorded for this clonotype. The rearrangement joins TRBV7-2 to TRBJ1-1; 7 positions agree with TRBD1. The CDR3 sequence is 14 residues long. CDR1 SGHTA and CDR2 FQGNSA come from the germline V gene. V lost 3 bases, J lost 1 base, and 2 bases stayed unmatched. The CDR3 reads CASSFRDRNTEAFF. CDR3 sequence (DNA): TGTGCCAGCAGCTTCCGGGACAGGAACACTGAAGCTTTCTTT. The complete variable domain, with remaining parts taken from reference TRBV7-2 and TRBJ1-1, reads GAGVSQSPSNKVTEKGKDVELRCDPISGHTALYWYRQSLGQGLEFLIYFQGNSAPDKSGLPSDRFSAERTGGSVSTLTIQRTQQEDSAVYLCASSFRDRNTEAFFGQGTRLTVV.

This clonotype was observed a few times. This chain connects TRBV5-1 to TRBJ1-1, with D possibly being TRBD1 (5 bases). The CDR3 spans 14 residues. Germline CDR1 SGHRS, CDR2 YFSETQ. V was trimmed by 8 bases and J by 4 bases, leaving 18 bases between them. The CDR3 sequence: CASAGGGFGTEAFF. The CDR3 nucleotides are TGCGCCAGTGCTGGGGGGGGGTTTGGCACTGAAGCTTTCTTT.

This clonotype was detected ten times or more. In nucleotides, the CDR3 is TGTGCCAGCAGTTACCAGGGGCTTCATGAGCAGTTCTTC. It translates to CASSYQGLHEQFF. V and J are TRBV6-2 or TRBV6-3 and TRBJ2-1; a possible D gene is TRBD1 (6 bases). Per the germline V gene, CDR1 is MNHEY and CDR2 is SVGEGT. The CDR3 totals 13 residues. The V end was cut by 2 bases, the J end by 8 bases, with 10 bases between.

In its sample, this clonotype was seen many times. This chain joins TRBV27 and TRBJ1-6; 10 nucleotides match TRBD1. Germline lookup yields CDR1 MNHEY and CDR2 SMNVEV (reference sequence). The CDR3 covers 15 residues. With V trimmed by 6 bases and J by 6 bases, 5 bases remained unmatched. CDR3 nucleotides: TGTGCCAGCAGCCTGGGACAGGGGCTTAATTCACCCCTCCACTTT. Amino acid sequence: CASSLGQGLNSPLHF.

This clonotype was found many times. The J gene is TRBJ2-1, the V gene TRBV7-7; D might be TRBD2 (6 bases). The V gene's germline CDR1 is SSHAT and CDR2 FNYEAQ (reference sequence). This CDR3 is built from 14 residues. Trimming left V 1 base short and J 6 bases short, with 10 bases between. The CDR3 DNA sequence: TGTGCCAGCAGCTTAGAAGTGACTAGCAATGAGCAGTTCTTC. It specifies CASSLEVTSNEQFF.

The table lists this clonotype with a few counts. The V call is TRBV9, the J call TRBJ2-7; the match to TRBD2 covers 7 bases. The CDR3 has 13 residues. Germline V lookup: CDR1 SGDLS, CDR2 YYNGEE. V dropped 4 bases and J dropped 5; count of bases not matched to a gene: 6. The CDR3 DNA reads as TGTGCCAGCAGCCCCCGACTAGCTAACGAGCAGTACTTC. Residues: CASSPRLANEQYF.

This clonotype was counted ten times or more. Written as DNA, the CDR3 is TGCGCCAGCAGCCCCCGGGACAGGGGTCACGGGGAGCTGTTTTTT. It yields the protein CASSPRDRGHGELFF. This rearrangement joins TRBV5-1 to TRBJ2-2; 10 positions match TRBD1. Trimming cost V 4 bases and J 7 bases; bases outside gene matches: 7. The CDR3 is 15 amino acids. The germline V gene encodes CDR1 SGHRS and CDR2 YFSETQ. Using reference TRBV5-1 and TRBJ2-2 for the parts outside the CDR3, the full variable domain is KAGVTQTPRYLIKTRGQQVTLSCSPISGHRSVSWYQQTPGQGLQFLFEYFSETQRNKGNFPGRFSGRQFSNSRSEMNVSTLELGDSALYLCASSPRDRGHGELFFGEGSRLTVL.

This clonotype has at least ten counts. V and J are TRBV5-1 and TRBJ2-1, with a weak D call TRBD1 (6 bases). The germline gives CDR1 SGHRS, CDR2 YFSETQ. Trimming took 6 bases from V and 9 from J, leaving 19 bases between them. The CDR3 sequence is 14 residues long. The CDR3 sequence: CASTQGLGSSEQFF. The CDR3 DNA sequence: TGCGCCAGCACTCAGGGGTTGGGGTCAAGTGAGCAGTTCTTC.

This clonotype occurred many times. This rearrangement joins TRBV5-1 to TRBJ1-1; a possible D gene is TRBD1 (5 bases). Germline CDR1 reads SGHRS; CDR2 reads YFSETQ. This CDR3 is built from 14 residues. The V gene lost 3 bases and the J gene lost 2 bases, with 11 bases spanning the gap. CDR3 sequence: CASSWTGPNTEAFF. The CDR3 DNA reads TGCGCCAGCAGCTGGACGGGGCCCAACACTGAAGCTTTCTTT.

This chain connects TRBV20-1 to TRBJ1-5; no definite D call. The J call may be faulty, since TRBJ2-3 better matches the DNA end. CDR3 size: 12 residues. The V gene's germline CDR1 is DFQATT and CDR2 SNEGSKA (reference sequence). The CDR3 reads CSARTWDQPQYF. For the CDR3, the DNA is TGCAGTGCTAGGACTTGGGATCAGCCCCAGTATTTT.

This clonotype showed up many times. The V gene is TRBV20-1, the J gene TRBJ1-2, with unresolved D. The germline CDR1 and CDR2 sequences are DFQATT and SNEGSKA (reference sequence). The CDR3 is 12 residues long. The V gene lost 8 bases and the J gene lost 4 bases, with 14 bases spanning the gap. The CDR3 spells CSLPVQSYGYTF. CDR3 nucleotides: TGCAGTCTCCCGGTCCAATCCTATGGCTACACCTTC.

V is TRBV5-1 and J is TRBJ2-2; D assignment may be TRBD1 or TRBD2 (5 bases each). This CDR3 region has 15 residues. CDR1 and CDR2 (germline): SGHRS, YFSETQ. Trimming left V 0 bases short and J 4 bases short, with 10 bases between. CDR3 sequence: CASSLGDGATGELFF. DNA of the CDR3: TGCGCCAGCAGCTTGGGTGACGGGGCCACCGGGGAGCTGTTTTTT.

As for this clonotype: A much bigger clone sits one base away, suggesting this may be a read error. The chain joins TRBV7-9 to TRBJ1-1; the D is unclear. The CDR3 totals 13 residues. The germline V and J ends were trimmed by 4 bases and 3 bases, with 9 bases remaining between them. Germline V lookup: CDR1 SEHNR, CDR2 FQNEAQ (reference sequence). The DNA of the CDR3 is TGTGCCAGCAGCTCGTGGCAGGACACTGAAGCTTTCTTT. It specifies CASSSWQDTEAFF.

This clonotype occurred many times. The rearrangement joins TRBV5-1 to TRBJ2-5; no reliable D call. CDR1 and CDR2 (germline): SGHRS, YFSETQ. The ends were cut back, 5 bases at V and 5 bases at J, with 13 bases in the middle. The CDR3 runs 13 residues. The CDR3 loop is CASSQGGIETQYF. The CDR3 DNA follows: TGCGCCAGCAGTCAAGGTGGGATCGAGACCCAGTACTTC.

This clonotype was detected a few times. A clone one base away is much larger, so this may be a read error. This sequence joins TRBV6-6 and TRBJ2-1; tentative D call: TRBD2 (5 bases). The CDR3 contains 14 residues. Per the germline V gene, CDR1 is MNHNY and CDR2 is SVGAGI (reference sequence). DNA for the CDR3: TGTGCCAGCAGTCCCCACTCCTCGGGAAATGAGCATTTCTTC. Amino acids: CASSPHSSGNEHFF.

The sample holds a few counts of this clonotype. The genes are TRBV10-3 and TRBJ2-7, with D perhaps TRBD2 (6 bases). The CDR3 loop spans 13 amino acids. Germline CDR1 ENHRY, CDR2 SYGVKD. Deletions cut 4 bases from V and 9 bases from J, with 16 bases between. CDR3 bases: TGTGCCATCAGTGCCCAGGAGGGGTATGGGCAGTACTTC. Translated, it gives CAISAQEGYGQYF.

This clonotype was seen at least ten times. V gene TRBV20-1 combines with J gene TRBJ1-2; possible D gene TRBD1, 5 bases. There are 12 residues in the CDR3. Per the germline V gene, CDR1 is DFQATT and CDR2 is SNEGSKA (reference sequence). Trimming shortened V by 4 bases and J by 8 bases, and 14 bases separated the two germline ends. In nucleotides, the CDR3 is TGCAGTGCTATCGCAGGGATTAGGGGCTACACCTTC. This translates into CSAIAGIRGYTF.

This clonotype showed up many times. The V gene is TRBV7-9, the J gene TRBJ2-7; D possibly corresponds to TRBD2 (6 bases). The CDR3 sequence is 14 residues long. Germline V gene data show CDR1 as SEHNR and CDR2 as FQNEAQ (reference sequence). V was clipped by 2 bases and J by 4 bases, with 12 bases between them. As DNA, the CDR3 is TGTGCCAGCAGCTTACGGAATAGCGGATACGAGCAGTACTTC. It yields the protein CASSLRNSGYEQYF.